The 29 T cell receptor beta chains below come from one sample, sequenced in a study of shared clonotypes between healthy human individuals. Using immunoSEQ multiplex PCR, the repertoire was profiled, and TCRdb retains in-frame clones only, with some absent. The data contain some 1.5 million clones, approximately 98% of them singletons. The specimen sequenced was naive CD4+ T cells sorted from blood. The subset here: CD45RA+ positively selected. Receptors were obtained from a man aged 25-45 years in good health.

The count of this clone is one. In DNA form, the CDR3 reads TGTGCCAGCCGGAGCCCGGGACAGGAGTATGGCTACACCTTC. Translated, it gives CASRSPGQEYGYTF. The rearrangement uses TRBV28 and TRBJ1-2; 8 bases agree with TRBD1. The CDR3 is 14 amino acids. Germline V gene sequence: CDR1 MDHEN, CDR2 SYDVKM. Trimming cost V 8 bases and J 5 bases; bases outside gene matches: 10.

As for this clone: Compared with germline, one end of the junction differs, possibly owing to a read error. V and J are TRBV7-9 and TRBJ1-1; D unresolved. There are 13 residues in the CDR3. Germline V gene lookup returns CDR1 SEHNR and CDR2 FQNEAQ (reference sequence). CDR3 DNA sequence: TGTGCCAGCCGCTTGACTTCCGCGGCTGAAGCTTTCTTT. This translates into CASRLTSAAEAFF.

The chain joins TRBV7-6 to TRBJ1-2; D is ambiguous. This CDR3 contains 16 residues. Deletions cut 0 bases from V and 8 bases from J, with 19 bases between. In germline, CDR1 is SGHVS, CDR2 FNYEAQ. CDR3 DNA: TGTGCCAGCAGCTTAGCTGGTGCACAGTTGAGAGGGGGCTACACCTTC. Translating it yields CASSLAGAQLRGGYTF.

In this sample, this clone turned up once. The chain links TRBV7-2 to TRBJ1-4; a weak D match, TRBD1 (5 bases). CDR3 length: 15 residues. V lost 6 bases and J lost 0, with 11 bases in between. Germline loops: CDR1 SGHTA, CDR2 FQGNSA. Here the CDR3 DNA reads TGTGCCAGCAGTTTGCAGACAGCAACTAATGAAAAACTGTTTTTT. This encodes CASSLQTATNEKLFF.

This clone was counted a single time. The rearrangement joins TRBV28 to TRBJ2-7, with D possibly matching TRBD1 (5 bases). V lost 10 bases and J lost 0, with 10 bases in between. Germline CDR1 reads MDHEN; CDR2 reads SYDVKM. There are 12 residues in the CDR3. Here the CDR3 reads CATTQDSYEQYF. CDR3 nucleotides: TGTGCCACCACACAGGACTCCTACGAGCAGTACTTC.

As concerns this clone: Additional DNA sequences in this sample encode the identical CDR3. The chain combines TRBV9 with TRBJ2-7, with D uncertain. Looked up from germline, CDR1 is SGDLS and CDR2 is YYNGEE. The CDR3 sequence is 15 residues long. V lost 0 bases, J lost 4 bases, and 14 bases lay in between. CDR3 coding DNA: TGTGCCAGCAGCGTAGGTCCGGGCCCGAGTTACGAGCAGTACTTC. Its protein product is CASSVGPGPSYEQYF.

The rearrangement links TRBV11-2 to TRBJ1-1; the match to TRBD1 covers 7 bases. J lost 3 bases, V lost 8 bases, and 18 bases had no gene match. Germline V gene sequence: CDR1 SGHAT, CDR2 FQNNGV. The length of the CDR3 is 17 residues. DNA of the CDR3: TGTGCCAGCGCACGGGAAAGGGGGCGCCGGGGGGACACTGAAGCTTTCTTT. Encoded protein: CASARERGRRGDTEAFF.

The V and J genes are TRBV28 and TRBJ1-5; no clear D gene. V was clipped by 2 bases and J by 5 bases, with 13 bases between them. This CDR3 is 15 amino acids long. CDR1 MDHEN and CDR2 SYDVKM come from the germline V gene. Here the CDR3 reads CASSLMGRVHQPQHF. CDR3 nucleotide sequence: TGTGCCAGCAGTTTAATGGGCCGGGTCCATCAGCCCCAGCATTTT.

The genes are TRBV12-5 and TRBJ2-3; D is uncertain. Germline V gene lookup returns CDR1 LGHNT and CDR2 FRNRAP. Trimming cost V 5 bases and J 2 bases, with 14 bases left between them. This CDR3 region has 15 residues. CDR3 coding DNA: TGTGCTAGTGGTCCCCCCCACACCGACACAGATACGCAGTATTTT. Its protein product is CASGPPHTDTDTQYF.

The rearrangement uses TRBV19 and TRBJ1-2, with 9 bases aligning to TRBD1. Germline V gene data show CDR1 as LNHDA and CDR2 as SQIVND (reference sequence). There are 13 residues in the CDR3. V shed 8 bases and J 3 bases; nucleotides not matched to a gene: 4. Here the CDR3 reads CASRDRDDYGYTF. The CDR3 DNA reads TGTGCCAGTCGGGACAGGGACGACTATGGCTACACCTTC. Looking up the rest from reference TRBV19 and TRBJ1-2 gives the full variable domain: DGGITQSPKYLFRKEGQNVTLSCEQNLNHDAMYWYRQDPGQGLRLIYYSQIVNDFQKGDIAEGYSVSREKKESFPLTVTSAQKNPTAFYLCASRDRDDYGYTFGSGTRLTVV.

The rearrangement uses TRBV7-2 and TRBJ1-1; unclear D gene. Germline CDR1 reads SGHTA; CDR2 reads FQGNSA. The CDR3 spans 13 residues. V was clipped by 10 bases and J by 5 bases, with 17 bases between them. The CDR3 loop reads CATEERARTEAFF. CDR3 nucleotides: TGTGCCACTGAGGAGAGGGCGCGGACTGAAGCTTTCTTT.

This chain links TRBV11-2 with TRBJ2-1; no reliable D call. The V end was cut by 5 bases, the J end by 4 bases, with 6 bases between. The CDR3 runs 12 residues. Germline lookup yields CDR1 SGHAT and CDR2 FQNNGV. In DNA form, the CDR3 reads TGTGCCAGCAGCGCCGGGTACAATGAGCAGTTCTTC. Its translation: CASSAGYNEQFF.

This sequence joins TRBV5-3 and TRBJ2-7, with D unresolved. Being an ORF, TRBV5-3 has a function that is uncertain. This CDR3 contains 17 residues. V was pared by 4 bases and J by 2 bases, with 22 bases between. The CDR3 protein is CARSPTEGQIRTYEQYF. The CDR3, as DNA: TGTGCCAGAAGCCCAACAGAAGGCCAAATCAGGACCTACGAGCAGTACTTC.

This chain joins TRBV5-1 and TRBJ2-3; D gene uncertain. The V and J ends lost 0 bases and 0 bases respectively, with 8 bases between them. This CDR3 comprises 15 residues. Germline V CDR1 and CDR2: SGHRS, YFSETQ. CDR3 amino acids: CASSLGIGSTDTQYF. CDR3 sequence (DNA): TGCGCCAGCAGCTTGGGAATCGGTAGCACAGATACGCAGTATTTT.

Points on this clone: The same CDR3 also results from other DNA sequences found in this sample. This chain links TRBV20-1 with TRBJ1-2, with D hard to call. Trimming removed 3 bases at V and 8 bases at J, with 4 bases between. The CDR3 consists of 9 residues. Looked up from germline, CDR1 is DFQATT and CDR2 is SNEGSKA (reference sequence). CDR3 protein: CSASGGYTF. CDR3 in DNA: TGCAGTGCTAGCGGCGGCTACACCTTC.

The chain uses TRBV2 and TRBJ2-7; D may be TRBD2 (5 bases). CDR3 length: 14 amino acids. V gave up 6 bases and J gave up 0 bases, with 12 bases separating them. Per the germline V gene, CDR1 is SNHLY and CDR2 is FYNNEI. For the CDR3, the DNA is TGTGCCAGCAGGGAGGCAGGAACCTCCTACGAGCAGTACTTC. Its protein product is CASREAGTSYEQYF.

In the case of this clone: Other DNA variants within this sample encode the same CDR3. This chain connects TRBV30 to TRBJ2-7; D is ambiguous. The CDR3 has 12 amino acids. Germline lookup yields CDR1 GTSNPN and CDR2 SVGIG (reference sequence). Trimming removed 1 base at V and 4 bases at J, with 8 bases between. The CDR3, as DNA: TGTGCCTGGAGTGCTGGACCATACGAGCAGTACTTC. Residues: CAWSAGPYEQYF.

The chain recombines TRBV6-5 with TRBJ2-7, with TRBD1 identical over 7 bases. V lost 10 bases and J lost 2; bases outside the gene matches: 14. Germline V gene lookup returns CDR1 MNHEY and CDR2 SVGAGI. This CDR3 is built from 15 residues. CDR3 protein: CATTPWQGVTYEQYF. Written as DNA, the CDR3 is TGTGCCACCACGCCCTGGCAGGGGGTAACCTACGAGCAGTACTTC.

Turning to this clone: The sample contains more than one DNA sequence encoding this CDR3. The rearrangement links TRBV30 to TRBJ1-5; a possible D gene is TRBD1 (5 bases). The CDR3 loop spans 14 amino acids. Germline V lookup: CDR1 GTSNPN, CDR2 SVGIG (reference sequence). Trimming removed 2 bases at V and 1 base at J, with 9 bases between. The DNA for the CDR3 is TGTGCCTGGAGTTATTGGGACAGCAATCAGCCCCAGCATTTT. Amino acid sequence: CAWSYWDSNQPQHF.

Note on this clone: This sample also contains other DNA sequences that code for the same CDR3. The V gene is TRBV5-1, the J gene TRBJ2-3, with 8 bases aligning to TRBD2. Trimming removed 2 bases from V and 2 bases from J; junction bases left unmatched: 1. Germline values: CDR1 SGHRS, CDR2 YFSETQ. The CDR3 has 14 amino acids. The CDR3 bases are TGCGCCAGCAGCTTAGGACTAGCCACAGATACGCAGTATTTT. Its protein is CASSLGLATDTQYF.

The CDR3 region is CASSDQGPYEQYF. The DNA of the CDR3 is TGCGCCAGCAGTGATCAGGGCCCCTACGAGCAGTACTTC. V usage is TRBV10-1 and J usage is TRBJ2-7, with D perhaps matching TRBD1 (5 bases). The germline CDR1 and CDR2 sequences are WNHNN and SYGVQD (reference sequence). V was clipped by 3 bases and J by 2 bases, with 8 bases between them. This CDR3 has 13 amino acids.

This clone was observed a single time. This rearrangement joins TRBV9 to TRBJ1-1; D is uncertain. There are 14 residues in the CDR3. Trimming removed 4 bases from V and 4 bases from J, with 14 bases in between. Germline V gives CDR1 SGDLS, CDR2 YYNGEE. For the CDR3, the DNA is TGTGCCAGCAGCCCTCTAGGTAGTAGCACTGAAGCTTTCTTT. As protein: CASSPLGSSTEAFF.

Remarks on this clone: This sample also contains other DNA sequences that code for the same CDR3. V is TRBV14 and J is TRBJ2-7; D unclear. Trimming pared 1 base from V and 3 bases from J, leaving 4 bases between. There are 12 residues in the CDR3. The germline CDR1 and CDR2 sequences are SGHDN and FVKESK. The CDR3 sequence is CASSQVHYEQYF. The CDR3 DNA sequence: TGTGCCAGCAGCCAAGTCCACTACGAGCAGTACTTC.

The V gene is TRBV29-1, the J gene TRBJ1-4; maybe TRBD1 (6 bases). The CDR3 runs 13 residues. Germline values: CDR1 SQVTM, CDR2 ANQGSEA. This CDR3 reads CAAYREGSEKLFF. CDR3 nucleotides: TGCGCAGCCTACAGGGAGGGCAGTGAAAAACTGTTTTTT.

CDR3 amino acids: CASSLRTSYNEQFF. The CDR3, as DNA: TGTGCCAGCAGCCTCCGGACTAGCTACAATGAGCAGTTCTTC. This rearrangement joins TRBV7-2 to TRBJ2-1, with 7 bases identical to TRBD2. The CDR3 has 14 amino acids. CDR1 and CDR2 from the germline V gene are SGHTA and FQGNSA. Trimming at V came to 5 bases and at J to 3 bases, leaving 4 bases not matched to a gene.

The rearrangement links TRBV6-6 to TRBJ2-1; D not certain. CDR1 and CDR2 from the germline V gene are MNHNY and SVGAGI (reference sequence). Trimming took 0 bases from V and 7 from J, leaving 10 bases between them. The CDR3 sequence is 14 residues long. CDR3 nucleotides: TGTGCCAGCAGTTACTCGAAGTTGGTAAATGAGCAGTTCTTC. Protein sequence: CASSYSKLVNEQFF.

J is TRBJ2-3 and V is TRBV7-2; the match to TRBD1 covers 9 bases. CDR3 length equals 14 residues. The germline CDR1 and CDR2 sequences are SGHTA and FQGNSA. J was trimmed by 5 bases and V by 4 bases; bases with no gene match: 4. The CDR3 reads CASSWDRDGDTQYF. As DNA, the CDR3 is TGTGCCAGCAGCTGGGACAGGGATGGAGATACGCAGTATTTT.

The chain has TRBV19 and TRBJ2-2; D not resolved. The CDR3 is 15 amino acids. V lost 3 bases to trimming and J lost 2 bases, with 10 bases between them. Per the germline V gene, CDR1 is LNHDA and CDR2 is SQIVND (reference sequence). The CDR3 DNA reads as TGTGCCAGTAGTATCTCGCGGACCAACACCGGGGAGCTGTTTTTT. The encoded protein is CASSISRTNTGELFF.

Notes on this clone: It is unclear where the CDR3 begins or ends on the DNA, so no DNA is shown, and the CDR3 is as TCRdb lists it. The CDR3 spells CASSTSGIIEAFF. V is TRBV28 and J is TRBJ1-1. The V gene's germline CDR1 is MDHEN and CDR2 SYDVKM. From its first to its last residue, the CDR3 has 13 amino acids.